This T cell receptor beta chain was recorded in a study of T cells after posttransplantation cyclophosphamide. Study findings and constraints: Recipient CMV seropositivity and CMV reactivation strongly tracked TRB clonality. Later post-transplant blood repertoires were often dominated by donor CD8+ memory clones.

Assay: immunoSEQ multiplex PCR; the TCRdb copy retains only in-frame clones and omits some. The sample carries approximately 52,000 clones, around 84% recorded once. Trimming removed 5 bases from V and 2 bases from J; junction bases left unmatched: 6. Germline CDR1 is MDHEN and CDR2 is SYDVKM. This CDR3 is 15 amino acids long. As concerns this clone: Its antigen is not known.

V is TRBV28 and J is TRBJ2-1; 7 bases are a match to TRBD2. This sequence was found in a man younger than 40 with a blood cancer, CMV-positive, and with a related stem cell donor. Sequenced sample: PBMCs. The CDR3 loop is CASSPLADPYNEQFF. Here the CDR3 DNA reads TGTGCCAGCAGTCCGCTAGCGGATCCCTACAATGAGCAGTTCTTC. Using reference TRBV28 and TRBJ2-1 for the parts outside the CDR3, the full variable domain is DVKVTQSSRYLVKRTGEKVFLECVQDMDHENMFWYRQDPGLGLRLIYFSYDVKMKEKGDIPEGYSVSREKKERFSLILESASTNQTSMYLCASSPLADPYNEQFFGPGTRLTVL.